The clone carrying this TCR beta chain has more than one count but fewer than ten. What it binds is not known. RNA was isolated and reverse transcribed to cDNA, the sequencing template. Some clones are missing from TCRdb's copy, which holds only in-frame ones; the method was immunoSEQ multiplex PCR. The sample has about 110,000 clones, 55% to 60% seen once. Specified treatment: oral pan-JAK inhibitor, 5-10 mg twice daily. This entry is derived from a study of CD8+ T cells in alopecia areata. CDR3 size: 15 residues. Per the germline V gene, CDR1 is GTSNPN and CDR2 is SVGIG (reference sequence). V shed 4 bases and J shed 1 base, with 11 bases lying between them. Study conclusions and caveats: Normal-skin resident alphabeta T cells also appear among scalp sample sequences. One nonresponder leaves baseline CD8+ expansion's link to response uncertain.

This sample comprised CD4+ T cells sorted from blood, obtained at week 24, from a patient treated with tofacitinib. This TCR derives from a human donor with alopecia areata. The genes are TRBV30 and TRBJ2-6; D remains unclear. Here the CDR3 reads CAWTDGSSGANVLTF. Here the CDR3 DNA reads TGTGCCTGGACGGACGGCAGTTCTGGGGCCAACGTCCTGACTTTC.